The TCR beta chain under discussion was sequenced for a study of blood T cells in healthy people across ages. This clonotype has ten or more counts. The antigen is undetermined. Broader study findings: As naive T cell percentage varied, TCR beta diversity correlated strongly with it.

In each sample, at least 6 million PBMCs were isolated. The CDR3 totals 15 residues. The V and J ends lost 2 bases and 2 bases respectively, with 7 bases between them. The germline gives CDR1 MNHEY, CDR2 SVGAGI. Then a second PCR, running roughly 7 to 11 cycles, was carried out with a sample-barcoded 5' primer and a J-beta primer mix. Template switching added a 12-random-nucleotide identifier to every cDNA molecule. MiXCR, applied by TCRdb to the 5' RACE reads, yields one record per CDR3 protein. The sample contains roughly 680,000 distinct CDR3 sequences, 21% of which appear only once. The sequence derives from a man between 65 and 85 years old in good health. Sequences were obtained from blood. This rearrangement joins TRBV6-5 to TRBJ1-6; D ambiguous. This chain's CDR3 is CASSYGTAYNSPLHF. The CDR3 DNA sequence: TGTGCCAGCAGTTACGGAACAGCCTATAATTCACCCCTCCACTTT.